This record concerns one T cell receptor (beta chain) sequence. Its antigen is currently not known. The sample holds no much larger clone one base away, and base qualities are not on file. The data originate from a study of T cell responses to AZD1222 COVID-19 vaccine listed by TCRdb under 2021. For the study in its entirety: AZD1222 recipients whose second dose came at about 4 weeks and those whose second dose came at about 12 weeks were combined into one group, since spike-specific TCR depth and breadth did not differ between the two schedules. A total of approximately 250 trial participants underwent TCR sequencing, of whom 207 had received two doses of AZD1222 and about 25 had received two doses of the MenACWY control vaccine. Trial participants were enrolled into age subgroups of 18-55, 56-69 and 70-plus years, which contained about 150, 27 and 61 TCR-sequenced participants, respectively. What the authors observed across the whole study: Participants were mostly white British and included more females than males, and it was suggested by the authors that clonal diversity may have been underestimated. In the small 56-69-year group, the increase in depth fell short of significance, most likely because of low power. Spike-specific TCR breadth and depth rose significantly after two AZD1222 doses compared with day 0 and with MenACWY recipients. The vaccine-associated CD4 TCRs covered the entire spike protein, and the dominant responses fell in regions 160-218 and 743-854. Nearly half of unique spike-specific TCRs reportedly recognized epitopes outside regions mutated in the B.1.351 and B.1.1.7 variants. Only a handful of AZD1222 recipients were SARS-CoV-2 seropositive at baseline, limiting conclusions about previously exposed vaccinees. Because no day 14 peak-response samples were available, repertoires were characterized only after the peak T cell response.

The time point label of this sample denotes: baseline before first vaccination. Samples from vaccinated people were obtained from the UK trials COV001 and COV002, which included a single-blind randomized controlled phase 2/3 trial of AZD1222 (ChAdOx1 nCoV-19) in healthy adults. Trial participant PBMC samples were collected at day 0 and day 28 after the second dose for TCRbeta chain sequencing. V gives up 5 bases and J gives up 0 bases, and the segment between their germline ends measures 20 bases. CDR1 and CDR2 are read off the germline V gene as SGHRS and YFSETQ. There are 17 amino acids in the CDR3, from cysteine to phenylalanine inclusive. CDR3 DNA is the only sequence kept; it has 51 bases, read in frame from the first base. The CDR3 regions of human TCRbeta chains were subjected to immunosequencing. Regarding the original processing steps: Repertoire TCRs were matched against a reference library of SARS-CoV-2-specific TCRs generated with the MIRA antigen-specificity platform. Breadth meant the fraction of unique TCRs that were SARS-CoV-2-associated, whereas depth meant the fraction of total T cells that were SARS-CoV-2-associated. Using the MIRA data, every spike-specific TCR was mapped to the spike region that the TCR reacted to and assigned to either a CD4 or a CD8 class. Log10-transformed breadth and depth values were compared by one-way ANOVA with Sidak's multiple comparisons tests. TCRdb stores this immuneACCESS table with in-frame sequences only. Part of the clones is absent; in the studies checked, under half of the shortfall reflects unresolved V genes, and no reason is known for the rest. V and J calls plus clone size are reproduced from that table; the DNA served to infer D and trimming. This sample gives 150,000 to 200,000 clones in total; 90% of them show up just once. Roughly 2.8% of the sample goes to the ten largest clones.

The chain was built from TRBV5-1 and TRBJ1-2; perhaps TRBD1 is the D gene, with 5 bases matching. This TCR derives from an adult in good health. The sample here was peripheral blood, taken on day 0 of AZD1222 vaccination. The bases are TGCGCCAGCAGGCGAGACAGTAATCCCCGAGCTAACTATGGCTACACCTTC. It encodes CASRRDSNPRANYGYTF.